This T cell receptor beta chain was captured in a study of OX40 agonist ivuxolimab in advanced cancers. V was pared by 7 bases and J by 5 bases, with 15 bases between. CDR1 and CDR2 from the germline V gene are SGHAT and FQNNGV. The CDR3 loop spans 14 amino acids. Data came from immunoSEQ multiplex PCR; TCRdb stores just in-frame clones and leaves some out. The sample lists approximately 39,000 clones, 88% seen once, with less than 4.5% in the top ten. The sequencing here drew on CD4+ or CD8+ T cells sorted from blood, taken in a trial of the OX40 agonist ivuxolimab. This TCR was sampled from an adult with an advanced solid tumor such as melanoma, head and neck, liver or kidney cancer. This chain joins TRBV11-2 and TRBJ2-1; possibly TRBD1 or TRBD2 for D (5 bases each). As DNA, the CDR3 is TGTGCCAGCAACCCCGGGACCTTGAACAATGAGCAGTTCTTC. This gives the protein CASNPGTLNNEQFF. Filled out from reference TRBV11-2 and TRBJ2-1, the complete variable domain reads EAGVAQSPRYKIIEKRQSVAFWCNPISGHATLYWYQQILGQGPKLLIQFQNNGVVDDSQLPKDRFSAERLKGVDSTLKIQPAKLEDSAVYLCASNPGTLNNEQFFGPGTRLTVL.